Shown below are 24 T cell receptor beta chains from a single sample sequenced in a study of blood T cell repertoires in COVID-19. Repertoires were generated with immunoSEQ multiplex PCR, while TCRdb's copy carries only in-frame clones and drops some. The repertoire consists of some 130,000 clones, with roughly four fifths occurring once and the leading ten covering 9.7%. The sample comprised peripheral blood. These receptors originate from a man aged 35 to 55 with active or convalescent COVID-19.

CDR3 nucleotides: TGTGCCAGCAAGATCCAGTGGTCAAATGGCTACACCTTC. Residues: CASKIQWSNGYTF. The chain couples TRBV2 to TRBJ1-2; D unclear. CDR3 length: 13 residues. Germline V gene data show CDR1 as SNHLY and CDR2 as FYNNEI. V gave up 7 bases and J gave up 6 bases, with 15 bases separating them.

The genes are TRBV6-5 and TRBJ1-4; 7 positions agree with TRBD1. The germline CDR1 and CDR2 sequences are MNHEY and SVGAGI. The CDR3 contains 13 residues. V shed 9 bases, J shed 4 bases, and the junction held 5 bases outside the gene matches. The CDR3 loop is CASWTGFNEKLFF. CDR3 nucleotide sequence: TGTGCCAGTTGGACAGGCTTTAATGAAAAACTGTTTTTT.

This chain joins TRBV11-2 and TRBJ1-6; 11 bases match TRBD1. Germline CDR1 is SGHAT and CDR2 is FQNNGV. V lost 4 bases to trimming and J lost 7 bases; unmatched junction nucleotides: 3. CDR3 length: 15 amino acids. CDR3 nucleotides: TGTGCCAGCAGCTGGGGACAGGGGGAAAATTCACCCCTCCACTTT. The encoded protein is CASSWGQGENSPLHF.

This clone was recorded a few times. The chain couples TRBV21-1 to TRBJ2-1; no check of the table's D call, TRBD2, against the DNA was made. TRBV21-1 is a recognized pseudogene. The CDR3 length is 17 residues. The CDR3 DNA reads TGTGCCAGCAGCGGGGACGGGGGAGCTCCCGGGGGTAATGAGCAGTTCTTC. This translates into CASSGDGGAPGGNEQFF.

The chain recombines TRBV19 with TRBJ1-1; 8 nucleotides line up with TRBD1. J gave up 7 bases and V 3 bases, and 10 bases lay outside the gene matches. Per the germline V gene, CDR1 is LNHDA and CDR2 is SQIVND (reference sequence). This CDR3 region has 15 residues. CDR3 sequence (DNA): TGTGCCAGTAGTATCTCGACAGGGGCGAGAGATGAAGCTTTCTTT. Translated: CASSISTGARDEAFF.

This chain joins TRBV7-7 and TRBJ1-5; 8 nucleotides align to TRBD1. The CDR3 consists of 16 residues. V shed 4 bases and J 1 base; nucleotides not matched to a gene: 6. CDR1 is SSHAT and CDR2 is FNYEAQ in the germline V gene (reference sequence). CDR3 in amino acids: CASSSGRQGSNQPQHF. The CDR3 DNA follows: TGTGCCAGCAGCTCCGGAAGACAGGGGAGCAATCAGCCCCAGCATTTT.

This chain connects TRBV5-1 to TRBJ2-3; the match to TRBD1 covers 8 bases. The germline V gene encodes CDR1 SGHRS and CDR2 YFSETQ. The CDR3 runs 15 residues. The junction had 6 bases not matched to a gene; V was cut back by 5 bases and J by 1 base. CDR3 in amino acids: CASRSTGAGTDTQYF. CDR3 in DNA: TGCGCCAGCAGATCGACAGGGGCTGGCACAGATACGCAGTATTTT.

V usage is TRBV6-2 or TRBV6-3 and J usage is TRBJ2-1, with a weak D call TRBD1 (5 bases). The CDR3 covers 15 residues. V lost 3 bases, J lost 0 bases, and 9 bases lay in between. Germline lookup yields CDR1 MNHEY and CDR2 SVGEGT. CDR3 bases: TGTGCCAGCAGTTATCAGGGTGCCTCCTACAATGAGCAGTTCTTC. The encoded protein is CASSYQGASYNEQFF.

J is TRBJ1-2 and V is TRBV3-1 (or the pseudogene TRBV3-2); possible D gene TRBD1, 5 bases. V was trimmed by 7 bases and J by 0 bases, leaving 12 bases between them. CDR1 LGHDT and CDR2 YNNKEL come from the germline V gene (reference sequence). The CDR3 is 14 residues long. The CDR3 sequence is CASTSDRSNYGYTF. The CDR3 DNA is TGTGCCAGCACCTCAGACAGATCTAACTATGGCTACACCTTC.

The J gene is TRBJ1-1, the V gene TRBV2; TRBD1 aligns across 9 bases. J lost 8 bases, V lost 4 bases, and 8 bases had no gene match. The CDR3 runs to 14 residues. Germline V gene data show CDR1 as SNHLY and CDR2 as FYNNEI. The CDR3 DNA reads as TGTGCCAGCAGTGCCGGGGGACAGGGCGTGGAAGCTTTCTTT. As protein: CASSAGGQGVEAFF.

This sequence joins TRBV6-6 and TRBJ2-5, with D possibly TRBD1 on 6 matching bases. The CDR3 is 12 amino acids. V lost 6 bases and J 1 base, leaving 6 bases between the germline ends. The germline V gene encodes CDR1 MNHNY and CDR2 SVGAGI (reference sequence). The CDR3 DNA reads as TGTGCCAGCAGAGGGGGCCAAGAGACCCAGTACTTC. This translates into CASRGGQETQYF.

In this sample, this clone turned up a few times. The rearrangement uses TRBV12-3 or TRBV12-4 and TRBJ1-1; 8 bases match TRBD1. Unmatched junction bases numbered 4, after V lost 3 bases and J lost 7 bases. This CDR3 is built from 13 residues. CDR3 sequence: CASSFDRGLEAFF. The DNA of the CDR3 is TGTGCCAGCAGTTTCGACAGGGGACTTGAAGCTTTCTTT.

J is TRBJ2-1 and V is TRBV5-4, with 10 bases lining up with TRBD1. J was trimmed by 7 bases and V by 1 base; bases with no gene match: 5. The CDR3 loop spans 15 amino acids. Germline-derived CDR1 and CDR2 are SGHNT and YYREEE (reference sequence). The CDR3 bases are TGTGCCAGCAGCTTGTCTCGGACAGGGGGGAATGAGCAGTTCTTC. The encoded protein is CASSLSRTGGNEQFF.

This chain connects TRBV2 to TRBJ1-5, with a weak D call TRBD1 (5 bases). Germline CDR1 is SNHLY and CDR2 is FYNNEI. V lost 6 bases, J lost 0 bases, and 12 bases lay in between. This CDR3 region has 15 residues. CDR3: CASSADSYSNQPQHF. CDR3 DNA: TGTGCCAGCAGCGCCGACAGCTATAGCAATCAGCCCCAGCATTTT. Full variable domain (missing parts from reference TRBV2 and TRBJ1-5): EPEVTQTPSHQVTQMGQEVILRCVPISNHLYFYWYRQILGQKVEFLVSFYNNEISEKSEIFDDQFSVERPDGSNFTLKIRSTKLEDSAMYFCASSADSYSNQPQHFGDGTRLSIL.

The chain links TRBV21-1 to TRBJ1-6; the DNA was not used to check the table's D call, TRBD1. TRBV21-1 is designated a pseudogene. The CDR3 runs to 16 residues. The CDR3 sequence is CASSKQGGSLHSPLHF. CDR3 nucleotides: TGTGCCAGCAGCAAACAAGGGGGCAGTCTTCATTCACCCCTCCACTTT.

V is TRBV5-6 and J is TRBJ1-2; no reliable D call. The CDR3 has 16 residues. Germline assignment: CDR1 SGHDT and CDR2 YYEEEE. V gave up 4 bases and J gave up 0 bases, with 16 bases separating them. The CDR3: CASSGGLTATNYGYTF. The CDR3 nucleotides are TGTGCCAGCAGCGGAGGACTAACAGCGACTAACTATGGCTACACCTTC.

The chain uses TRBV7-9 and TRBJ1-5; 8 bases map to TRBD1. This CDR3 is 18 amino acids long. The V and J ends lost 6 bases and 6 bases, in that order; junction bases with no gene match: 19. Germline V gene data show CDR1 as SEHNR and CDR2 as FQNEAQ (reference sequence). CDR3 protein: CASSPTTSDRGRGQPQHF. CDR3 coding DNA: TGTGCCAGCAGTCCTACTACCTCCGACAGGGGACGAGGTCAGCCCCAGCATTTT.

This chain joins TRBV6-6 and TRBJ2-2; the match to TRBD1 covers 10 bases. V lost 0 bases, J lost 9 bases, and 7 bases stayed unmatched. CDR1 MNHNY and CDR2 SVGAGI come from the germline V gene (reference sequence). The length of the CDR3 is 16 residues. The DNA for the CDR3 is TGTGCCAGCAGTTACTCCGGACAGGGGGTGTCAAGGGAGCTGTTTTTT. Protein: CASSYSGQGVSRELFF.

This chain connects TRBV27 to TRBJ1-4, with TRBD1 identical over 9 bases. The CDR3 extends over 16 amino acids. V lost 4 bases and J lost 3; bases outside the gene matches: 6. Germline values: CDR1 MNHEY, CDR2 SMNVEV (reference sequence). The CDR3 DNA sequence: TGTGCCAGCAGTTACGCGGGACAGGGATCTAATGAAAAACTGTTTTTT. Translation: CASSYAGQGSNEKLFF.

The CDR3 DNA sequence: TGTGCCAGCAGCTCCGGACTGGACTCTGGAAACACCATATATTTT. Its protein is CASSSGLDSGNTIYF. The chain employs TRBV7-2 and TRBJ1-3, with D uncertain. Trimming left V 4 bases short and J 0 bases short, with 10 bases between. Germline CDR1 is SGHTA and CDR2 is FQGNSA. CDR3 size: 15 residues.

J is TRBJ1-3 and V is TRBV7-2; D is ambiguous. Between the trimmed V and J ends, which lost 5 bases and 0 bases, there was a span of 11 bases. There are 15 residues in the CDR3. Germline lookup yields CDR1 SGHTA and CDR2 FQGNSA. DNA of the CDR3: TGTGCCAGCAGCCTCTCGTCCTTCTCTGGAAACACCATATATTTT. This gives the protein CASSLSSFSGNTIYF.

This clone was counted only a few times. The chain couples TRBV5-4 to TRBJ2-1; 11 nucleotides line up with TRBD2. CDR1 and CDR2 (germline): SGHNT, YYREEE (reference sequence). Trimming at V came to 5 bases and at J to 0 bases, leaving 13 bases not matched to a gene. The CDR3 totals 19 residues. Here the CDR3 DNA reads TGTGCCAGCAGTCTTCGCGGGGCTAGCGGGGGGAGCTCCTACAATGAGCAGTTCTTC. It specifies CASSLRGASGGSSYNEQFF.

The V and J genes are TRBV25-1 and TRBJ2-7; D gene uncertain. Germline values: CDR1 MGHDK, CDR2 SYGVNS. With 5 bases removed from V and 3 bases from J, the gap between germline ends came to 2 bases. This CDR3 has 10 residues. Written as DNA, the CDR3 is TGTGCCAGCAGTCACTACGAGCAGTACTTC. This codes for CASSHYEQYF.

The CDR3 region has the DNA TGTGCCAGCAGCAGGGACAGGGGGAATAATTCACCCCTCCACTTT. This sequence encodes CASSRDRGNNSPLHF. The chain uses TRBV7-2 and TRBJ1-6, with TRBD1 matching 11 bases. Germline CDR1 SGHTA, CDR2 FQGNSA. The V and J ends lost 5 bases and 5 bases, in that order; junction bases with no gene match: 2. The CDR3 sequence is 15 residues long.